The rows below give T cell receptor beta chains drawn from one sample of a study of cytomegalovirus exposure and HLA in healthy donors. Using immunoSEQ multiplex PCR, the repertoire was profiled, and TCRdb retains in-frame clones only, with some absent. The sample shows about 78,000 clones, around 58% of them seen only once. Material for sequencing was PBMCs. The source is a man aged 25-45 years in good health and CMV-seropositive. CDR3s include the opening cysteine and the closing phenylalanine or tryptophan. A D gene is named only where the DNA matches it firmly. Size is omitted from some rows. Given values are once, few, many or a class for expanded clones.

NA,TRBV19,TRBJ1-1,TRBD1,TGTGCCAGTAGTTCACGGACAGGGAGGGGCACTGAAGCTTTCTTT,CASSSRTGRGTEAFF
NA,TRBV4-3,TRBJ2-1,TRBD2,TGCGCCAGCAGCCCAAGTCTAGCGGGAGACGAGCAGTTCTTC,CASSPSLAGDEQFF
NA,TRBV19,TRBJ1-2,TRBD1,TGTGCCAGTAGTGTAAGCCACAGGGGACCCGCCTATGCGCGCACCTTC,CASSVSHRGPAYARTF
NA,TRBV6-5,TRBJ1-4,NA,TGTGCCAGCAGTTACTCGAGGGCGACAACTAATGAAAAACTGTTTTTT,CASSYSRATTNEKLFF
NA,TRBV2,TRBJ1-1,TRBD1,TGTGCCAGCAGCGGACAGGGTAACACTGAAGCTTTCTTT,CASSGQGNTEAFF
NA,TRBV4-2,TRBJ1-3,NA,TGTGCCAGCAGCCAGGAGCCCTCTGGAAACACCATATATTTT,CASSQEPSGNTIYF
few,TRBV4-3,TRBJ2-3,NA,TGCGCCAGCAGCCAAGGTAGCGGTTCTTTCACAGATACGCAGTATTTT,CASSQGSGSFTDTQYF
NA,TRBV28,TRBJ2-7,TRBD2,TGTGTCAGCATCGCTAGCGGGAGTAGGATGGGTGAGCAGTACTTC,CVSIASGSRMGEQYF
NA,TRBV7-9,TRBJ2-3,NA,TGTGCCAGCAGCTTATACACCAAGTGGAGAACAGATACGCAGTATTTT,CASSLYTKWRTDTQYF
NA,TRBV4-1,TRBJ1-4,TRBD1,TGCGCCAGCAGACCAAGACAGGGGACTAATGAAAAACCGTTTTTT,CASRPRQGTNEKPFF
NA,TRBV7-2,TRBJ2-7,TRBD2,TGTGCCAGCAGCTCGGCCGGGACTAACTACGAGCAGTACTTC,CASSSAGTNYEQYF
few,TRBV5-1,TRBJ2-7,NA,TGCGCCAGCAGCATAGACAGCCCCTACGAGCAGTACTTC,CASSIDSPYEQYF
once,TRBV7-2,TRBJ2-5,TRBD1,TGTGCCAGCAGCTACCGGACAGGGGAAGAGACCCAGTACTTC,CASSYRTGEETQYF
NA,TRBV12-5,TRBJ2-7,TRBD2,TGTGCTAGTGGTTTCCGGACTAGCGGGAGCCACGAGCAGTACTTC,CASGFRTSGSHEQYF
NA,TRBV29-1,TRBJ2-1,TRBD2,TGCAGCGTTGAAGGCAGGGCGGGGGGGCCTTACAATGAGCAGTTCTTC,CSVEGRAGGPYNEQFF
NA,TRBV5-1,TRBJ2-3,NA,TGCGCCAGCAGCCTATCAAAGGGGTCCGAACCTAGCACAGATACGCAGTATTTT,CASSLSKGSEPSTDTQYF
few,TRBV6-6,TRBJ2-3,TRBD2,TGTGCCAGCAGCTCCCTGGGCGGGAGAGGAACAGATACGCAGTATTTT,CASSSLGGRGTDTQYF
NA,TRBV27,TRBJ2-7,TRBD1,TGTGCCAGCAGTATTAACCCGGGACAGCGGCAGGAGCAGTACTTC,CASSINPGQRQEQYF
NA,TRBV27,TRBJ2-7,TRBD2,TGTGCCAGCAACACTAGCGGGGGGTTCTACTCCTACGAGCAGTACTTC,CASNTSGGFYSYEQYF
NA,TRBV6-1,TRBJ1-4,NA,TGTGCCAGCACCTCCTCAACTAATGAAAAACTGTTTTTT,CASTSSTNEKLFF
NA,TRBV19,TRBJ2-2,NA,TGTGCCAGAAAAAGGAGTGTCGGGACCGGGGAGCTGTTTTTT,CARKRSVGTGELFF
NA,TRBV5-6,TRBJ2-5,NA,TGTGCCAGCAGCCGGCCGTGGCGGGGGCTCCGGCAAGAGACCCAGTACTTC,CASSRPWRGLRQETQYF
NA,TRBV5-1,TRBJ1-4,NA,TGCGCCAGCAACCAGGGTCCGAATGAAAAACTGTTTTTT,CASNQGPNEKLFF
NA,TRBV7-9,TRBJ2-5,NA,TGTGCCAGCAGCCCGCTAGGGGGTCAAGAGACCCAGTACTTC,CASSPLGGQETQYF
NA,TRBV11-2,TRBJ2-5,TRBD1,TGTGCCAGCAGCTCAGGTACAGGGGAAGAGACCCAGTACTTC,CASSSGTGEETQYF
NA,TRBV28,TRBJ2-1,TRBD2,TGTGCCAGCAGTCTAGCGGGAGCTTATGAGCAGTTCTTC,CASSLAGAYEQFF
few,TRBV5-4,TRBJ2-5,TRBD1,TGTGCCAGCAGTCAGACGGACAGGGCAGAGACCCAGTACTTC,CASSQTDRAETQYF
NA,TRBV6-5,TRBJ1-2,NA,TGTGCCAGCAGGCTAGCTTCCGAGGCGGTAGGCTACACCTTC,CASRLASEAVGYTF
once,TRBV5-1,TRBJ2-7,TRBD1,TGCGCCAGCAGCCCGTCAGTCACAGGGGGCACGTACGAGCAGTACTTC,CASSPSVTGGTYEQYF
NA,TRBV27,TRBJ2-7,TRBD2,TGTGCCAGCAGTTTATCGTTCCTAGCGGGAGGCGAGCAGTACTTC,CASSLSFLAGGEQYF
NA,TRBV6-4,TRBJ2-3,TRBD2,TGTGCCAGCAGTGACTCGCGGGGGGGCGGAGATACGCAGTATTTT,CASSDSRGGGDTQYF
few,TRBV29-1,TRBJ2-2,NA,TGCAGCGCACAGGCGCCGAACACCGGGGAGCTGTTTTTT,CSAQAPNTGELFF
NA,TRBV2,TRBJ2-7,TRBD1,TGTGCCAGCAGACGCAACCGGGACAGGGGGTACGAGCAGTACTTC,CASRRNRDRGYEQYF
NA,TRBV5-8,TRBJ2-3,TRBD1,TGTGCCAGCAGCTTACGGGACAGGGGGCGCGGCACAGATACGCAGTATTTT,CASSLRDRGRGTDTQYF
NA,TRBV2,TRBJ2-3,NA,TGTGCCAGCAGTGCAGCGGAGACCACAGATACGCAGTATTTT,CASSAAETTDTQYF
few,TRBV6-4,TRBJ2-1,TRBD2,TGTGCCAGCAGTGGACTAGCGGCAGGCAATGAGCAGTTCTTC,CASSGLAAGNEQFF